These 17 T cell receptor beta chains came from one sample sequenced in a study of STAT5B mutations in CD4+ large granular lymphocyte leukemia (dated by TCRdb to between 2021 and 2022). The protocol used for the library was the immunoSEQ multiplex PCR assay. Entries here come from immuneACCESS through TCRdb and include only in-frame sequences with V and J called. Some clones fail to appear in such tables; in the studies checked, an unresolved V gene covers under half of the shortfall, and the cause of the remainder is unknown. The sample data list fewer than 50,000 clones, and roughly 84% of these were observed just once. The ten biggest clones cover 0.3% to 0.45% of the sample. Source material: CD4+ T cells from blood buffy coats. The receptors come from a human donor in good health.

The chain recombines TRBV19 with TRBJ2-2; a weak D match, TRBD2 (6 bases). Germline CDR1 is LNHDA and CDR2 is SQIVND (reference sequence). This CDR3 has 15 amino acids. V lost 5 bases and J 2 bases, leaving 12 bases between the germline ends. CDR3 protein: CASSFGGPNTGELFF. The CDR3 DNA follows: TGTGCCAGTAGTTTCGGAGGGCCCAACACCGGGGAGCTGTTTTTT.

This clone was found once. The rearrangement joins TRBV6-5 to TRBJ2-7, with D possibly TRBD1 on 6 matching bases. V shed 3 bases and J shed 0 bases, with 9 bases lying between them. CDR1 and CDR2 (germline): MNHEY, SVGAGI. This CDR3 spans 14 amino acids. CDR3 sequence reads: CASSYGTPSYEQYF. In nucleotides, the CDR3 is TGTGCCAGCAGTTATGGGACACCCTCCTACGAGCAGTACTTC.

The rearrangement uses TRBV7-7 and TRBJ2-7; unclear D gene. CDR1 and CDR2 (germline): SSHAT, FNYEAQ (reference sequence). This CDR3 is built from 12 residues. V was cut by 5 bases and J by 4 bases, with 9 bases left in between. CDR3 in DNA: TGTGCCAGCAGCCCCGACGGGTACGAGCAGTACTTC. Amino acid sequence: CASSPDGYEQYF.

The gene calls are TRBV7-3 and TRBJ1-2; 12 nucleotides match TRBD1. The CDR3 sequence is 16 residues long. Germline CDR1 reads SGHTA; CDR2 reads FQGTGA. The ends lost 1 base at V and 7 bases at J; junction bases unmatched: 7. The CDR3 nucleotides read TGTGCCAGCAGCTTAAGGGCGGGGACAGGGGGCGGTGGCTACACCTTC. It is translated as CASSLRAGTGGGGYTF.

The CDR3 sequence: CASSIGRGDYGYTF. The CDR3 bases are TGTGCCAGCAGCATAGGCAGGGGTGACTATGGCTACACCTTC. The rearrangement joins TRBV5-5 to TRBJ1-2; D is possibly TRBD1 (6 bases). The CDR3 has 14 residues. With 4 bases removed from V and 3 bases from J, the gap between germline ends came to 13 bases. Germline CDR1 SGHKS, CDR2 YYEKEE (reference sequence).

This chain links TRBV28 with TRBJ2-2; D might be TRBD1 or TRBD2, each matching 7 bases. Germline V gene lookup returns CDR1 MDHEN and CDR2 SYDVKM. This CDR3 is built from 16 residues. V was shortened by 7 bases and J by 2 bases, with 17 bases between the two germline ends. CDR3 DNA: TGTGCCAGCACCCAGGGGGGGATCACCAACACCGGGGAGCTGTTTTTT. Translating gives CASTQGGITNTGELFF. Complete variable domain (other parts from reference TRBV28 and TRBJ2-2): DVKVTQSSRYLVKRTGEKVFLECVQDMDHENMFWYRQDPGLGLRLIYFSYDVKMKEKGDIPEGYSVSREKKERFSLILESASTNQTSMYLCASTQGGITNTGELFFGEGSRLTVL.

The J gene is TRBJ2-3, the V gene TRBV9; 11 bases line up with TRBD2. CDR3 length: 14 amino acids. Germline V gene lookup returns CDR1 SGDLS and CDR2 YYNGEE. V shed 7 bases, J shed 4 bases, and the junction held 5 bases outside the gene matches. CDR3 DNA sequence: TGTGCCAGCTCTCTTAGCGGGAGGGCAGATACGCAGTATTTT. It translates to CASSLSGRADTQYF.

Only a few counts were recorded for this clone. J is TRBJ1-1 and V is TRBV5-1; no firm D call. V gave up 0 bases and J gave up 0 bases, with 9 bases separating them. This CDR3 comprises 15 residues. Germline loops: CDR1 SGHRS, CDR2 YFSETQ. The DNA for the CDR3 is TGCGCCAGCAGCTTGGATGGGCTCATGAACACTGAAGCTTTCTTT. Its translation: CASSLDGLMNTEAFF.

The chain employs TRBV5-1 and TRBJ2-1; TRBD2 matches 11 bases. CDR3 length equals 17 residues. V lost 1 base to trimming and J lost 7 bases; unmatched junction nucleotides: 10. CDR1 and CDR2 from the germline V gene are SGHRS and YFSETQ. The CDR3 is CASSLRNSGGAPNEQFF. The CDR3 nucleotides read TGCGCCAGCAGCTTGCGTAATAGCGGGGGGGCCCCAAATGAGCAGTTCTTC.

As concerns this clone: A read error may account for a junction end that differs from germline. The J gene is TRBJ1-4, the V gene TRBV7-9; 8 bases agree with TRBD1. This CDR3 contains 19 residues. Germline V CDR1 and CDR2: SEHNR, FQNEAQ (reference sequence). The CDR3 sequence: CASTLYRGQGLATNEKLFF. CDR3 in DNA: TGTGCCAGCACCTTATACCGAGGACAGGGCCTTGCAACTAATGAAAAACTGTTTTTT.

This chain uses TRBV6-6 with TRBJ1-5; TRBD1 aligns across 7 bases. Trimming removed 2 bases from V and 1 base from J; junction bases left unmatched: 5. CDR1 MNHNY and CDR2 SVGAGI come from the germline V gene (reference sequence). CDR3 size: 16 residues. Here the CDR3 reads CASSYQTRGSNQPQHF. The CDR3 nucleotides are TGTGCCAGCAGTTACCAAACCAGGGGGAGCAATCAGCCCCAGCATTTT.

This sequence joins TRBV30 and TRBJ2-7, with D perhaps matching TRBD1 (6 bases). The CDR3 consists of 12 residues. Trimming cost V 5 bases and J 3 bases, with 11 bases left between them. CDR1 GTSNPN and CDR2 SVGIG come from the germline V gene (reference sequence). CDR3 DNA sequence: TGTGCCTGGGGACAGTTTATCTACGAGCAGTACTTC. Protein sequence: CAWGQFIYEQYF.

The genes are TRBV14 and TRBJ2-5; 10 bases map to TRBD2. The CDR3 is made up of 17 amino acids. The ends lost 1 base at V and 1 base at J; junction bases unmatched: 6. CDR1 is SGHDN and CDR2 is FVKESK in the germline V gene. CDR3: CASSQVMTSGFQETQYF. CDR3 DNA sequence: TGTGCCAGCAGCCAAGTCATGACTAGCGGGTTCCAAGAGACCCAGTACTTC.

Only one count was recorded for this clone. The gene calls are TRBV5-4 and TRBJ1-1, with 10 nucleotides matching TRBD1. CDR1 is SGHNT and CDR2 is YYREEE in the germline V gene (reference sequence). This CDR3 region has 14 residues. V lost 4 bases to trimming and J lost 4 bases; unmatched junction nucleotides: 4. The CDR3 sequence: CASSTGTGVTEAFF. In nucleotides, the CDR3 is TGTGCCAGCAGCACCGGGACAGGGGTCACTGAAGCTTTCTTT.

This clone was seen only a few times. The chain uses TRBV7-3 and TRBJ2-3; 14 bases map to TRBD2. This CDR3 contains 16 residues. The V gene's germline CDR1 is SGHTA and CDR2 FQGTGA. V dropped 5 bases and J dropped 3; count of bases not matched to a gene: 4. The chain's CDR3 is CASSPWTSGRTDTQYF. CDR3 coding DNA: TGTGCCAGCAGCCCTTGGACTAGCGGGAGGACAGATACGCAGTATTTT.

The V gene is TRBV6-5, the J gene TRBJ1-2; D perhaps matches TRBD1 (6 bases). The germline V gene encodes CDR1 MNHEY and CDR2 SVGAGI. This CDR3 contains 13 residues. The V end was cut by 6 bases, the J end by 3 bases, with 11 bases between. This CDR3 reads CASSWGLDYGYTF. The DNA for the CDR3 is TGTGCCAGCAGCTGGGGGCTCGACTATGGCTACACCTTC.

The rearrangement joins TRBV30 to TRBJ2-1; TRBD2 matches at 14 bases. V lost 3 bases to trimming and J lost 10 bases; unmatched junction nucleotides: 11. Germline V lookup: CDR1 GTSNPN, CDR2 SVGIG (reference sequence). CDR3 size: 16 residues. CDR3 region: CAWREGTSGGLGEQFF. The CDR3 DNA is TGTGCCTGGAGAGAGGGGACTAGCGGGGGTCTAGGGGAGCAGTTCTTC.